This TCR beta chain was documented in a study of low-dose radiotherapy and immunotherapy resistance in tumors. About the study: A dose of 300 mg of oral aspirin was taken by patients daily for four cycles from cycle 1 day 1.

This clonotype was seen a single time. The length of the CDR3 is 17 residues. Primers targeting TRAV and TRBV primed first-strand cDNA, covering alpha and beta chains. PCR amplification of the TCRs was performed with Phusion for approximately 20 PCR cycles, and it relied on a constant-region primer together with a V-primer adapter. TCRdb independently ran MiXCR on the reads; one entry per CDR3 protein. The sample gives fewer than 50,000 distinct CDR3 sequences, 20% to 25% of which show up once; 10% is in the top ten. The sample's time point: after trial treatment. Treatment here: LDRT plus nivolumab, ipilimumab, low-dose cyclophosphamide and aspirin (RACIN trial). Donors were given nivolumab, ipilimumab, aspirin, low-dose cyclophosphamide and low-dose radiotherapy.

The rearrangement links TRBV21-1 to TRBJ2-5; the table's D gene call, TRBD2, was not cross checked with the DNA. TRBV21-1 is a documented pseudogene. The TCR was taken from a male donor with prostate cancer. The sequencing used PBMCs, collected after low-dose radiotherapy plus immunotherapy. Here the CDR3 reads CASSNVLGPELEETQYF. The CDR3 coding sequence is TGTGCCAGCAGCAACGTGCTCGGGCCAGAACTAGAAGAGACCCAGTACTTC.